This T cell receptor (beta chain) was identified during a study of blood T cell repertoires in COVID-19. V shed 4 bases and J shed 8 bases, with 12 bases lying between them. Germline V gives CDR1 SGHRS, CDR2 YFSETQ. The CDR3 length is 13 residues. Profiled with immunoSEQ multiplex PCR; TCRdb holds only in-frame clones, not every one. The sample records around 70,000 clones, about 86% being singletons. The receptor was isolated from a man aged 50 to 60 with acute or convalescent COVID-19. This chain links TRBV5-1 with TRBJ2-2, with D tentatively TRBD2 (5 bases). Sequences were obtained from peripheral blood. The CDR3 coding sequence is TGCGCCAGCAGCCGCCGGGAATTGGGGGAGCTGTTTTTT. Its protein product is CASSRRELGELFF.